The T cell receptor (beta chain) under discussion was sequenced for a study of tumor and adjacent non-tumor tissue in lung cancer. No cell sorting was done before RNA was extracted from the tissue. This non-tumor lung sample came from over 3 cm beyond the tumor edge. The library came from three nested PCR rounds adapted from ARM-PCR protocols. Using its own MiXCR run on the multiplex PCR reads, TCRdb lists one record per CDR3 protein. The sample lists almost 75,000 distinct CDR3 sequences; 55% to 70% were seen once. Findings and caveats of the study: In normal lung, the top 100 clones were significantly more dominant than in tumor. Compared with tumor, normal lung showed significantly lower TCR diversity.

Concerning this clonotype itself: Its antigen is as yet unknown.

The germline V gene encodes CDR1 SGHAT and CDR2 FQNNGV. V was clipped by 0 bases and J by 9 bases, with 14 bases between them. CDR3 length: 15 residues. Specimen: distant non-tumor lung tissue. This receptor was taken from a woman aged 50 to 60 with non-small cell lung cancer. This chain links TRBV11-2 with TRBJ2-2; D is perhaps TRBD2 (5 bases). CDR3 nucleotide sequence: TGTGCCAGCAGCTTAGAGGAGGCGGCCATGAGGGAGCTGTTTTTT. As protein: CASSLEEAAMRELFF.